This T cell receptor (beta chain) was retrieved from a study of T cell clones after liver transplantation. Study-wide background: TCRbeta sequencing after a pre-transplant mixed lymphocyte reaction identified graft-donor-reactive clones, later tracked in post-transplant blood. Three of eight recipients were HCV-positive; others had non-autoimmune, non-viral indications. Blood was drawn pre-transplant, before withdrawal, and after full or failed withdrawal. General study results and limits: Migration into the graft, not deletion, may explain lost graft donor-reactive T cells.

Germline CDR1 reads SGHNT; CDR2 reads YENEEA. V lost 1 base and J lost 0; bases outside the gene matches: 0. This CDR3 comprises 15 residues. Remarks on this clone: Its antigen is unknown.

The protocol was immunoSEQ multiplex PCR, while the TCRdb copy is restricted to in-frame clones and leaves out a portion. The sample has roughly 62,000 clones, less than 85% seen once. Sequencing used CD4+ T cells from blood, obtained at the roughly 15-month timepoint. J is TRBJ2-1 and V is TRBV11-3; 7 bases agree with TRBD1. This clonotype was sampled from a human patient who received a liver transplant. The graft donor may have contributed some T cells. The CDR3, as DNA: TGTGCCAGCAGCTTAGGGGACAGCTCCTACAATGAGCAGTTCTTC. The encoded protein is CASSLGDSSYNEQFF.